A few counts support the clone carrying this T cell receptor beta chain. The antigen is not known. The source of the sample is a study of response to subunit inactivated influenza vaccine. The CDR3 covers 13 residues. CDR1 and CDR2 (germline): MNHNY, SVGAGI (reference sequence). Trimming cost V 5 bases and J 9 bases, with 14 bases left between them. One entry per CDR3 protein, called by TCRdb with MiXCR from the RT-PCR reads. The sample lists 450,000 to 600,000 distinct CDR3 sequences; 6% to 9% were seen once. Regarding the study as a whole: The authors suggested that few new T cells are recruited per seasonal influenza vaccination.

The receptor's source is a man aged 45-69 years who received an inactivated influenza vaccine. Here the sequenced sample was PBMCs from blood, taken 23 months after vaccination. The chain uses TRBV6-6 and TRBJ2-1; D is uncertain. The CDR3 sequence: CASSTAEASEQFF. The CDR3, as DNA: TGTGCCAGCAGTACCGCCGAGGCCAGTGAGCAGTTCTTC.